These 27 T cell receptor beta chains were all obtained from the same sample, sequenced in a study of metastatic and nonmetastatic thyroid tumors (dated by TCRdb to about 2020). Before undergoing thyroid surgery, none of the patients had been given any kind of treatment. Preparation of the library involved PCR. Data came from an Illumina HiSeq 4000. TCRdb applied fastp at Q25 and MiXCR to the public reads, then kept only in-frame beta chains. The sample has around 17,000 clones on record, about 25% of them singletons. The ten largest account for 15% of the sample. The sample consisted of adjacent normal tissue. Receptors originate from a female donor with papillary thyroid cancer or a benign thyroid nodule (not recorded which). Some clones in this sample may be carry-over from other donors' samples.

By share of the sample, this clone is medium-sized (0.01 to 0.1%). The CDR3 sequence is CASSLGAGNMETQYF. For the CDR3, the DNA is TGTGCCAGCAGCTTAGGGGCAGGGAATATGGAGACCCAGTACTTC. The chain links TRBV7-6 to TRBJ2-5; a possible D gene is TRBD1 (5 bases). In germline, CDR1 is SGHVS, CDR2 FNYEAQ. The CDR3 totals 15 residues. V lost 1 base, J lost 5 bases, and 14 bases lay in between.

This clone was picked up many times. The genes are TRBV6-2 or TRBV6-3 and TRBJ1-2; D possibly corresponds to TRBD1 (5 bases). The CDR3 extends over 12 amino acids. Germline CDR1 reads MNHEY; CDR2 reads SVGEGT. V gave up 5 bases and J gave up 6 bases, with 10 bases separating them. The CDR3 protein is CASSRSGHGYTF. The CDR3 nucleotides are TGTGCCAGCAGTCGGTCAGGGCATGGCTACACCTTC.

The rearrangement uses TRBV5-1 and TRBJ1-3; D remains unclear. The V end lost 0 bases, the J end lost 4 bases, and 11 bases lay between the germline ends. Germline CDR1 reads SGHRS; CDR2 reads YFSETQ. CDR3 size: 15 residues. The CDR3 region is CASSLANGAGNTIYF. In nucleotides, the CDR3 is TGCGCCAGCAGCTTGGCCAACGGTGCCGGAAACACCATATATTTT.

This clone was detected only a few times. The chain joins TRBV27 to TRBJ1-1, with D tentatively TRBD1 (5 bases). Between the trimmed V and J ends, which lost 3 bases and 3 bases, there was a span of 8 bases. The CDR3 length is 13 residues. Germline loops: CDR1 MNHEY, CDR2 SMNVEV (reference sequence). The CDR3 bases are TGTGCCAGCAGTTTGGGACTGTACACTGAAGCTTTCTTT. It specifies CASSLGLYTEAFF.

The J gene is TRBJ2-3, the V gene TRBV20-1; the D gene is possibly TRBD2 (6 bases). CDR3 size: 15 residues. Trimming pared 5 bases from V and 0 bases from J, leaving 15 bases between. CDR1 is DFQATT, CDR2 SNEGSKA, per germline (reference sequence). The CDR3 is CSAPGGRSSTDTQYF. For the CDR3, the DNA is TGCAGTGCTCCCGGGGGTCGGTCTAGCACAGATACGCAGTATTTT.

This clone was observed a handful of times. The chain combines TRBV7-9 with TRBJ2-2; no clear D. Germline lookup yields CDR1 SEHNR and CDR2 FQNEAQ (reference sequence). The length of the CDR3 is 13 residues. The V end lost 4 bases, the J end lost 6 bases, and 9 bases lay between the germline ends. Written as DNA, the CDR3 is TGTGCCAGCAGCTCCCGAGTCTCCGGGGAGCTGTTTTTT. Protein product: CASSSRVSGELFF.

Sample share makes this clone medium-sized. This rearrangement joins TRBV12-3 or TRBV12-4 to TRBJ2-1, with 7 bases identical to TRBD1. The CDR3 consists of 13 residues. Trimming removed 3 bases from V and 6 bases from J; junction bases left unmatched: 2. CDR3 in DNA: TGTGCCAGCAGTTTCCGGACAGGCAATGAGCAGTTCTTC. As protein: CASSFRTGNEQFF.

Of note for this clone: The same CDR3 also results from other DNA sequences found in this sample. The V and J genes are TRBV14 and TRBJ2-7; D might be TRBD1 or TRBD2, each matching 5 bases. The V and J ends lost 1 base and 4 bases respectively, with 5 bases between them. In germline, CDR1 is SGHDN, CDR2 FVKESK. The CDR3 loop spans 12 amino acids. The CDR3 DNA reads TGTGCCAGCAGCCAAGGGGGGTACGAGCAGTACTTC. It codes for CASSQGGYEQYF.

This clone has a handful of counts. The chain links TRBV25-1 to TRBJ2-3; 8 positions match TRBD1. The CDR3 has 15 amino acids. CDR1 and CDR2 (germline): MGHDK, SYGVNS. Unmatched junction bases numbered 5, after V lost 4 bases and J lost 2 bases. This CDR3 is CASSGNRGDTDTQYF. The CDR3, as DNA: TGTGCCAGCAGTGGAAACAGGGGGGACACAGATACGCAGTATTTT.

The chain has TRBV19 and TRBJ2-7; 7 nucleotides align to TRBD1. The CDR3 contains 15 residues. Germline values: CDR1 LNHDA, CDR2 SQIVND (reference sequence). Germline trimming cut 5 bases from V and 3 bases from J; bases unmatched to any gene: 10. The CDR3 region has the DNA TGTGCCAGTAGTCTGAAAACAGGGGCCTACTACGAGCAGTACTTC. This encodes CASSLKTGAYYEQYF. Using reference TRBV19 and TRBJ2-7 for the parts outside the CDR3, the full variable domain is DGGITQSPKYLFRKEGQNVTLSCEQNLNHDAMYWYRQDPGQGLRLIYYSQIVNDFQKGDIAEGYSVSREKKESFPLTVTSAQKNPTAFYLCASSLKTGAYYEQYFGPGTRLTVT.

Relative to its sample, this clone is medium-sized. The rearrangement joins TRBV28 to TRBJ2-7; TRBD2 might be the D (7 bases). The CDR3 extends over 14 amino acids. Germline V CDR1 and CDR2: MDHEN, SYDVKM. Between the trimmed V and J ends, which lost 6 bases and 6 bases, there was a span of 18 bases. CDR3 sequence (DNA): TGTGCCAGCAGGGGGGGGGGCACTCGAGGCGAGCAGTACTTC. This sequence encodes CASRGGGTRGEQYF.

This chain links TRBV11-2 with TRBJ1-5; D not resolved. The CDR3 loop spans 15 amino acids. V was clipped by 4 bases and J by 0 bases, with 10 bases between them. The germline CDR1 and CDR2 sequences are SGHAT and FQNNGV. In DNA form, the CDR3 reads TGTGCCAGCAGCTCGACACAGTATAGCAATCAGCCCCAGCATTTT. Protein: CASSSTQYSNQPQHF. Full variable domain (rest looked up from reference TRBV11-2 and TRBJ1-5): EAGVAQSPRYKIIEKRQSVAFWCNPISGHATLYWYQQILGQGPKLLIQFQNNGVVDDSQLPKDRFSAERLKGVDSTLKIQPAKLEDSAVYLCASSSTQYSNQPQHFGDGTRLSIL.

The rearrangement links TRBV20-1 to TRBJ1-6, with 8 bases lining up with TRBD1. The CDR3 contains 14 residues. The germline V gene has CDR1 DFQATT and CDR2 SNEGSKA (reference sequence). V gave up 6 bases and J gave up 5 bases; unmatched junction bases: 6. The CDR3 loop is CSAGRDRHNSPLHF. CDR3 coding DNA: TGCAGTGCCGGCCGGGACAGGCATAATTCACCCCTCCACTTT.

This chain joins TRBV28 and TRBJ2-5, with D uncertain. This CDR3 has 12 residues. Per the germline V gene, CDR1 is MDHEN and CDR2 is SYDVKM. Trimming stripped 0 bases from V and 14 bases from J, with 13 bases between. The CDR3: CASSLWLEAPYF. DNA of the CDR3: TGTGCCAGCAGTTTATGGCTAGAGGCCCCATACTTC.

The rearrangement joins TRBV9 to TRBJ1-2; D gene unclear. This CDR3 is 13 amino acids long. Trimming cost V 4 bases and J 4 bases, with 11 bases left between them. Germline V gene data show CDR1 as SGDLS and CDR2 as YYNGEE. Here the CDR3 DNA reads TGTGCCAGCAGCCCTGCGGACGGCTATGGCTACACCTTC. The encoded protein is CASSPADGYGYTF.

The rearrangement links TRBV7-6 to TRBJ1-6; a weak D match, TRBD1 (5 bases). CDR3 length equals 15 residues. From germline, CDR1 is SGHVS and CDR2 FNYEAQ. V gave up 7 bases and J gave up 9 bases, with 19 bases separating them. The CDR3 bases are TGTGCCAGCAAGAAGACCGGGACCCTTAGTTCACCCCTCCACTTT. Translation: CASKKTGTLSSPLHF. The whole variable domain, remainder taken from reference TRBV7-6 and TRBJ1-6, is GAGVSQSPRYKVTKRGQDVALRCDPISGHVSLYWYRQALGQGPEFLTYFNYEAQQDKSGLPNDRFSAERPEGSISTLTIQRTEQRDSAMYRCASKKTGTLSSPLHFGNGTRLTVT.

This clone was found a few times. V is TRBV6-2 or TRBV6-3 and J is TRBJ2-3, with TRBD2 identical over 9 bases. The germline gives CDR1 MNHEY, CDR2 SVGEGT. V dropped 4 bases and J dropped 5; count of bases not matched to a gene: 4. The CDR3 sequence is 14 residues long. The CDR3 is CASSWGLAGDTQYF. Here the CDR3 DNA reads TGTGCCAGCAGTTGGGGACTAGCCGGAGATACGCAGTATTTT.

The chain employs TRBV28 and TRBJ2-3; D gene ambiguous. This CDR3 contains 17 residues. V was cut by 4 bases and J by 0 bases, with 17 bases left in between. Germline V lookup: CDR1 MDHEN, CDR2 SYDVKM. CDR3: CASSSPFQLSSTDTQYF. The CDR3 DNA follows: TGTGCCAGCAGTTCCCCGTTTCAACTGTCTAGCACAGATACGCAGTATTTT.

The gene calls are TRBV6-1 and TRBJ1-5; unclear D gene. The CDR3 runs 16 residues. Trimming stripped 6 bases from V and 0 bases from J, with 15 bases between. CDR1 is MNHNS and CDR2 is SASEGT in the germline V gene. DNA for the CDR3: TGTGCCAGCAGGCCTGTGACCGATTATAGCAATCAGCCCCAGCATTTT. It translates to CASRPVTDYSNQPQHF.

V and J are TRBV28 and TRBJ1-2; a possible D gene is TRBD1 (6 bases). The CDR3 spans 15 residues. V lost 3 bases, J lost 5 bases, and 16 bases lay in between. Germline assignment: CDR1 MDHEN and CDR2 SYDVKM. The DNA for the CDR3 is TGTGCCAGCAGTTTGACAGGAACATTCCGGTATGGCTACACCTTC. This encodes CASSLTGTFRYGYTF.

By proportion, this clone is medium-sized (0.01 to 0.1%). This chain uses TRBV20-1 with TRBJ2-4, with D possibly matching TRBD1 (6 bases). V dropped 6 bases and J dropped 3 bases, with 18 bases sitting between them. Germline V lookup: CDR1 DFQATT, CDR2 SNEGSKA (reference sequence). There are 15 residues in the CDR3. CDR3 protein: CSARILRDIKNIQYF. CDR3 coding DNA: TGCAGTGCCAGAATTCTCCGGGACATCAAAAACATTCAGTACTTC.

The CDR3 nucleotides are TGTGCCAGCAGTTTAGGGCGGTGGTATGAGCAGTTCTTC. Translation gives CASSLGRWYEQFF. The chain is built from TRBV27 and TRBJ2-1; no clear D. This CDR3 has 13 amino acids. Trimming removed 2 bases at V and 8 bases at J, with 10 bases between. Germline lookup yields CDR1 MNHEY and CDR2 SMNVEV (reference sequence).

This rearrangement joins TRBV4-3 to TRBJ1-2; no clear D gene. Germline CDR1 is LGHNA and CDR2 is YSLEER. This CDR3 has 16 amino acids. Trimming stripped 0 bases from V and 4 bases from J, with 15 bases between. CDR3 nucleotides: TGCGCCAGCAGCCAAGATGTCCGGCGAAGGTTCTATGGCTACACCTTC. As protein: CASSQDVRRRFYGYTF.

This clone was counted only a few times. This sequence joins TRBV6-5 and TRBJ1-5; D remains unclear. The CDR3 extends over 17 amino acids. Germline V lookup: CDR1 MNHEY, CDR2 SVGAGI. The V and J ends lost 0 bases and 0 bases respectively, with 12 bases between them. In nucleotides, the CDR3 is TGTGCCAGCAGTTACTCTTCCGTGGCCTATAGCAATCAGCCCCAGCATTTT. It encodes CASSYSSVAYSNQPQHF.

The rearrangement joins TRBV19 to TRBJ1-4; D is unresolved. The V end lost 6 bases, the J end lost 4 bases, and 15 bases lay between the germline ends. The germline V gene encodes CDR1 LNHDA and CDR2 SQIVND (reference sequence). The CDR3 length is 15 residues. The CDR3 sequence: CASRDYSSNNEKLFF. CDR3 sequence (DNA): TGTGCCAGTAGGGATTACAGCTCAAATAATGAAAAACTGTTTTTT.

This clone turned up a few times. V usage is TRBV6-1 and J usage is TRBJ1-1; D gene unclear. This CDR3 has 14 amino acids. The ends were cut back, 5 bases at V and 3 bases at J, with 13 bases in the middle. Germline V gene lookup returns CDR1 MNHNS and CDR2 SASEGT. The CDR3 here is CASSFPGMDTEAFF. DNA for the CDR3: TGTGCCAGCAGTTTCCCCGGGATGGACACTGAAGCTTTCTTT.

Concerning this clone: At one of its ends the junction is not consistent with the germline gene, which may arise from a read error. The chain joins TRBV6-2 or TRBV6-3 to TRBJ2-1; 7 nucleotides match TRBD2. The CDR3 has 17 residues. Germline CDR1 MNHEY, CDR2 SVGEGT. The chain's CDR3 is CASSYPWREWSYNEQFF. The DNA for the CDR3 is TGTGCCAGCAGTTACCCCTGGCGGGAGTGGTCCTACAACGAGCAGTTCTTC.